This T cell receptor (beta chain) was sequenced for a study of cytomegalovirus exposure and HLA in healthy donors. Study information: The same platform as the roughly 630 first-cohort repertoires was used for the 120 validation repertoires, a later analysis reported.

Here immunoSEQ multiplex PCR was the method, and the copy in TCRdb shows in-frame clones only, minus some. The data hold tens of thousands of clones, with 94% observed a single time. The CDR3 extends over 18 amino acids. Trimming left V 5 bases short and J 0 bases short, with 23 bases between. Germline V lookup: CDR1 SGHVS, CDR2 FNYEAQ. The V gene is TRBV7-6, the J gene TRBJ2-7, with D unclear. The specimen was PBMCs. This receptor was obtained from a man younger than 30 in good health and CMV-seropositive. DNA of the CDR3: TGTGCCAGCAGCATATCCCCCCCTACTTCCTTTAGCTCCTACGAGCAGTACTTC. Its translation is CASSISPPTSFSSYEQYF.